This T cell receptor beta chain was identified in a study of shared clonotypes between healthy human individuals. For this clone: The antigen is unknown.

Clones were read by immunoSEQ multiplex PCR, and TCRdb kept only the in-frame ones, dropping some. The sample records 1,500,000 or so clones, 95% to 97% being singletons. Whole-study findings and limits: Of the naive CD4 clonotypes, around 4.8% were shared across a handful of donors.

Sequenced input: naive CD4+ T cells sorted from blood. Stated subset: CD45RA+ positively selected. The source of this sequence is a man aged 25-40 years in good health.

CDR3 nucleotide sequence: TGTGCCAGCAGCCCGACTAGCGCTCTCCAAGATACGCAGTATTTT. Amino acids: CASSPTSALQDTQYF. The chain carries TRBV9 and TRBJ2-3; 8 bases line up with TRBD2. The germline CDR1 and CDR2 sequences are SGDLS and YYNGEE. After removal of 4 bases from V and 5 bases from J, the junction contained 9 bases not matched to a gene. There are 15 residues in the CDR3.